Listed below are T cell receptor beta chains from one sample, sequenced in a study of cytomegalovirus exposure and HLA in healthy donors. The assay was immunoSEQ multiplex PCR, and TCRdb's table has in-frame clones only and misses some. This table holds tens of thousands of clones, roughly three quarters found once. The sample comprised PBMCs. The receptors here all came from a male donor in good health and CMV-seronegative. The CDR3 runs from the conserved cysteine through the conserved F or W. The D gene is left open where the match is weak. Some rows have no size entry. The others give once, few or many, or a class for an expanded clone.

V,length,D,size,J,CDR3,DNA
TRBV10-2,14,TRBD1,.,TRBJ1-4,CATSKQGLYEKLFF,TGCGCCACCTCAAAACAGGGGCTGTACGAAAAACTGTTTTTT
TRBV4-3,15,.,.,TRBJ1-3,CASSQGAGVGNTIYF,TGCGCCAGCAGCCAAGGAGCAGGGGTCGGAAACACCATATATTTT
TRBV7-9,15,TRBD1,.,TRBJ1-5,CASSLGQGFNQPQHF,TGTGCCAGCAGCTTAGGACAGGGTTTCAATCAGCCCCAGCATTTT
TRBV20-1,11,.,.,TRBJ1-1,CSASYRGEAFF,TGCAGTGCTAGTTATCGCGGTGAAGCTTTCTTT
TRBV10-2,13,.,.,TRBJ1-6,CASRIGGNSPLHF,TGCGCCAGCAGAATAGGGGGTAATTCACCCCTCCACTTT
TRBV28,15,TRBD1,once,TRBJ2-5,CASSLPGQGIETQYF,TGTGCCAGCAGTCTTCCGGGACAGGGGATCGAGACCCAGTACTTC
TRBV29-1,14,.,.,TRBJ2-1,CSVGTNSGAEEQFF,TGCAGCGTTGGGACGAACTCAGGGGCGGAGGAGCAGTTCTTC
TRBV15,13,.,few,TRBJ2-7,CATAGGIGYEQYF,TGTGCCACCGCAGGCGGGATCGGTTACGAGCAGTACTTC
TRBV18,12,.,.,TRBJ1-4,CASSLQGEKLFF,TGTGCCAGCTCCTTGCAGGGGGAAAAACTGTTTTTT
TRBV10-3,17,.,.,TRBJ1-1,CAISELTTDIRGTEAFF,TGTGCCATCAGTGAACTTACTACGGACATTCGTGGCACTGAAGCTTTCTTT
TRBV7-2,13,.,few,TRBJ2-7,CASSPGDIGEQYF,TGTGCCAGCAGCCCCGGTGATATTGGCGAGCAGTACTTC
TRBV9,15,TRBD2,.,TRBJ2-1,CASSVSGSPLNEQFF,TGTGCCAGCAGCGTGAGCGGGAGCCCCTTAAATGAGCAGTTCTTC
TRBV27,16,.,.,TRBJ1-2,CASSLSGVLTNYGYTF,TGTGCCAGCAGTTTATCAGGGGTTCTTACTAACTATGGCTACACCTTC
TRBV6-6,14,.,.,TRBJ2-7,CASSPGVAASEQYF,TGTGCCAGCAGTCCGGGGGTGGCCGCCAGCGAGCAGTACTTC
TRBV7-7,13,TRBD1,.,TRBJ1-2,CASSQGQGGGYTF,TGTGCCAGCAGCCAAGGACAGGGAGGCGGCTACACCTTC
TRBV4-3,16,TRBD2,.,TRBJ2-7,CASSQVSSGAPYEQYF,TGCGCCAGCAGCCAAGTCTCTAGCGGGGCCCCCTACGAGCAGTACTTC
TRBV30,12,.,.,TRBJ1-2,CAWRVTYYGYTF,TGTGCCTGGAGGGTAACTTACTATGGCTACACCTTC
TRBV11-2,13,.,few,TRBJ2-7,CASSPPKAYEQYF,TGTGCCAGCAGCCCTCCCAAAGCTTACGAGCAGTACTTC
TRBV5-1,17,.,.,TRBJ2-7,CASSVKDPGYSSYEQYF,TGCGCCAGCAGCGTTAAAGATCCGGGATACAGCTCCTACGAGCAGTACTTC
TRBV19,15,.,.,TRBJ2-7,CASSIDSVPLYEQYF,TGTGCCAGTAGTATAGACTCGGTTCCGCTCTACGAGCAGTACTTC
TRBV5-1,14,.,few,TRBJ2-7,CASSSRTGAGEQYF,TGCGCCAGCAGCAGTCGGACGGGTGCGGGGGAGCAGTACTTC
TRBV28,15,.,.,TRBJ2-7,CASSLGFSVSYEQYF,TGTGCCAGCAGTCTAGGCTTTTCAGTATCCTACGAGCAGTACTTC
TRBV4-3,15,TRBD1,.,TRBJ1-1,CASSQDHRGYTEAFF,TGCGCCAGCAGCCAAGACCACAGGGGGTACACTGAAGCTTTCTTT
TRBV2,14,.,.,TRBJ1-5,CASSGAGGEQPQHF,TGTGCCAGCAGTGGGGCGGGGGGGGAGCAGCCCCAGCATTTT
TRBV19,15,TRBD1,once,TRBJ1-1,CASSAPSETGGFDFF,TGTGCCAGTAGTGCCCCCTCGGAGACAGGGGGTTTCGATTTCTTT
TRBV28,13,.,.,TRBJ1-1,CASSSPPGTEAFF,TGTGCCAGCAGTTCCCCCCCGGGGACTGAAGCTTTCTTT
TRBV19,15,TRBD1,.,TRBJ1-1,CASSPWTGINTEAFF,TGTGCCAGTAGTCCGTGGACAGGCATTAACACTGAAGCTTTCTTT
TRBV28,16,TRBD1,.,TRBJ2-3,CASSSPGTGVSDTQYF,TGTGCCAGCAGTTCCCCCGGGACAGGGGTGTCAGATACGCAGTATTTT
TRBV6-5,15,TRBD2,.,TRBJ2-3,CASRYGLAETDTQYF,TGTGCCAGCAGGTACGGACTAGCGGAGACAGATACGCAGTATTTT
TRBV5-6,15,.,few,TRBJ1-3,CASSQRGGAGNTIYF,TGTGCCAGCAGCCAGCGGGGAGGGGCTGGAAACACCATATATTTT
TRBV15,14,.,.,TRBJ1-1,CATSRRGRFAEAFF,TGTGCCACCAGCAGGCGGGGGAGATTCGCTGAAGCTTTCTTT
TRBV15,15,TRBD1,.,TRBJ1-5,CATSVIQGADQPQHF,TGTGCCACCAGCGTAATTCAGGGGGCTGATCAGCCCCAGCATTTT
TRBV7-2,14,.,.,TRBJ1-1,CASSLEGGETEAFF,TGTGCCAGCAGCTTGGAAGGGGGAGAAACTGAAGCTTTCTTT
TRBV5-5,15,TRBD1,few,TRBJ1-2,CASSLNRGLSYGYTF,TGTGCCAGCAGCTTAAACAGGGGGCTTAGCTATGGCTACACCTTC
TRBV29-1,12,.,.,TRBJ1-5,CSVVVEGQPQHF,TGCAGCGTTGTAGTTGAGGGTCAGCCCCAGCATTTT
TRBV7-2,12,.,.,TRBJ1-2,CASSSRQYGYTF,TGTGCCAGCAGCTCACGACAGTATGGCTACACCTTC
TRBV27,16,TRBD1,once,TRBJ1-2,CASSLGNGQGAWGYTF,TGTGCCAGCAGTTTGGGGAACGGACAGGGGGCGTGGGGCTACACCTTC
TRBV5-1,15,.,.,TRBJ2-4,CASSLTSAPVNSQYF,TGCGCCAGCAGCTTGACTTCGGCCCCTGTAAACAGTCAGTACTTC
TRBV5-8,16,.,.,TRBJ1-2,CASSFPGREGTYGYTF,TGTGCCAGCAGCTTTCCCGGGAGGGAAGGAACCTATGGCTACACCTTC
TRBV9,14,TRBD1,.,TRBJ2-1,CASSGQGSYNEQFF,TGTGCCAGCAGCGGACAGGGCTCCTACAATGAGCAGTTCTTC
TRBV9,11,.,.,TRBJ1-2,CASSQIYGYTF,TGTGCCAGCAGCCAAATTTATGGCTACACCTTC
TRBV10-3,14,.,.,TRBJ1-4,CAISPSATNEKLFF,TGTGCCATCAGTCCATCGGCAACTAATGAAAAACTGTTTTTT